These 8 T cell receptor beta chains came from one sample sequenced in a study of blood T cell repertoires in COVID-19. Profiling relied on immunoSEQ multiplex PCR, and the TCRdb table lists in-frame clones only, not all of them. The sample lists some 150,000 clones, 83% seen once, with 3.5% to 5% in the top ten. The material sequenced was PBMCs or T cells enriched from blood (not recorded which). The origin of the receptors is a woman aged 45-65 years who had recovered from COVID-19.

This chain joins TRBV13 and TRBJ1-5, with TRBD1 matching 8 bases. The CDR3 has 15 residues. The V gene end was trimmed by 5 bases and the J gene end by 6 bases; junction bases not matched to a gene: 9. The germline CDR1 and CDR2 sequences are PRHDT and FYEKMQ (reference sequence). The chain's CDR3 is CASSEGRGPGQPQHF. In DNA, the CDR3 is TGTGCCAGCAGCGAGGGCAGGGGGCCGGGTCAGCCCCAGCATTTT.

The chain couples TRBV6-5 to TRBJ1-5, with D hard to call. V lost 2 bases, J lost 0 bases, and 8 bases lay in between. Per the germline V gene, CDR1 is MNHEY and CDR2 is SVGAGI. This CDR3 spans 15 amino acids. For the CDR3, the DNA is TGTGCCAGCAGTTACAGGACTGATAGCAATCAGCCCCAGCATTTT. Amino acids: CASSYRTDSNQPQHF.

V gene TRBV3-1 (or the pseudogene TRBV3-2) combines with J gene TRBJ2-7; D not resolved. The CDR3 is 13 amino acids. CDR1 and CDR2 (germline): LGHDT, YNNKEL (reference sequence). Between the trimmed V and J ends, which lost 2 bases and 4 bases, there was a span of 9 bases. CDR3 sequence (DNA): TGTGCCAGCAGCCAACGGGTCATTTACGAGCAGTACGTC. This translates into CASSQRVIYEQYV.

The J gene is TRBJ1-5, the V gene TRBV7-8; a weak D match, TRBD1 (5 bases). V gave up 8 bases and J gave up 7 bases, with 24 bases separating them. CDR1 and CDR2 from the germline V gene are SGHVS and FQNEAQ. The length of the CDR3 is 16 residues. The CDR3 here is CASAARGGRGEQPQHF. In nucleotides, the CDR3 is TGTGCCAGCGCAGCGAGGGGAGGAAGGGGTGAGCAGCCCCAGCATTTT. The full variable domain, with the rest looked up from reference TRBV7-8 and TRBJ1-5, is GAGVSQSPRYKVAKRGQDVALRCDPISGHVSLFWYQQALGQGPEFLTYFQNEAQLDKSGLPSDRFFAERPEGSVSTLKIQRTQQEDSAVYLCASAARGGRGEQPQHFGDGTRLSIL.

This chain joins TRBV27 and TRBJ2-1; 7 nucleotides align to TRBD2. The V gene's germline CDR1 is MNHEY and CDR2 SMNVEV (reference sequence). Trimming at V came to 1 base and at J to 0 bases, leaving 9 bases not matched to a gene. The length of the CDR3 is 18 residues. The CDR3 nucleotides are TGTGCCAGCAGTTTATTTCTGGGCGGGAGTATCTCCTACAATGAGCAGTTCTTC. Encoded protein: CASSLFLGGSISYNEQFF.

This clone has only one observation. The J gene is TRBJ1-2, the V gene TRBV7-2, with 9 positions matching TRBD1. CDR1 is SGHTA and CDR2 is FQGNSA in the germline V gene. The CDR3 length is 14 residues. V lost 5 bases, J lost 7 bases, and 8 bases stayed unmatched. In DNA form, the CDR3 reads TGTGCCAGCAGCCGTTCCGACAGGGGGGTTGGCTACACCTTC. Translating gives CASSRSDRGVGYTF.

This clone was counted between two and nine times. The chain links TRBV11-2 to TRBJ2-7; 8 bases map to TRBD1. V was pared by 5 bases and J by 0 bases, with 12 bases of the junction left unmatched. The CDR3 is made up of 17 amino acids. CDR1 and CDR2 from the germline V gene are SGHAT and FQNNGV. The CDR3 here is CASSQGQGGVHSYEQYV. The CDR3 nucleotides are TGTGCCAGCAGCCAAGGACAGGGCGGTGTCCACTCCTACGAGCAGTACGTC.

This rearrangement joins TRBV6-5 to TRBJ2-1; the D gene is possibly TRBD1 (6 bases). The V and J ends lost 6 bases and 9 bases respectively, with 15 bases between them. Germline V gene sequence: CDR1 MNHEY, CDR2 SVGAGI. This CDR3 has 13 amino acids. The CDR3 reads CASRDRPVGEQFF. The CDR3 nucleotides read TGTGCCAGCAGGGACAGACCGGTGGGTGAGCAGTTCTTC.